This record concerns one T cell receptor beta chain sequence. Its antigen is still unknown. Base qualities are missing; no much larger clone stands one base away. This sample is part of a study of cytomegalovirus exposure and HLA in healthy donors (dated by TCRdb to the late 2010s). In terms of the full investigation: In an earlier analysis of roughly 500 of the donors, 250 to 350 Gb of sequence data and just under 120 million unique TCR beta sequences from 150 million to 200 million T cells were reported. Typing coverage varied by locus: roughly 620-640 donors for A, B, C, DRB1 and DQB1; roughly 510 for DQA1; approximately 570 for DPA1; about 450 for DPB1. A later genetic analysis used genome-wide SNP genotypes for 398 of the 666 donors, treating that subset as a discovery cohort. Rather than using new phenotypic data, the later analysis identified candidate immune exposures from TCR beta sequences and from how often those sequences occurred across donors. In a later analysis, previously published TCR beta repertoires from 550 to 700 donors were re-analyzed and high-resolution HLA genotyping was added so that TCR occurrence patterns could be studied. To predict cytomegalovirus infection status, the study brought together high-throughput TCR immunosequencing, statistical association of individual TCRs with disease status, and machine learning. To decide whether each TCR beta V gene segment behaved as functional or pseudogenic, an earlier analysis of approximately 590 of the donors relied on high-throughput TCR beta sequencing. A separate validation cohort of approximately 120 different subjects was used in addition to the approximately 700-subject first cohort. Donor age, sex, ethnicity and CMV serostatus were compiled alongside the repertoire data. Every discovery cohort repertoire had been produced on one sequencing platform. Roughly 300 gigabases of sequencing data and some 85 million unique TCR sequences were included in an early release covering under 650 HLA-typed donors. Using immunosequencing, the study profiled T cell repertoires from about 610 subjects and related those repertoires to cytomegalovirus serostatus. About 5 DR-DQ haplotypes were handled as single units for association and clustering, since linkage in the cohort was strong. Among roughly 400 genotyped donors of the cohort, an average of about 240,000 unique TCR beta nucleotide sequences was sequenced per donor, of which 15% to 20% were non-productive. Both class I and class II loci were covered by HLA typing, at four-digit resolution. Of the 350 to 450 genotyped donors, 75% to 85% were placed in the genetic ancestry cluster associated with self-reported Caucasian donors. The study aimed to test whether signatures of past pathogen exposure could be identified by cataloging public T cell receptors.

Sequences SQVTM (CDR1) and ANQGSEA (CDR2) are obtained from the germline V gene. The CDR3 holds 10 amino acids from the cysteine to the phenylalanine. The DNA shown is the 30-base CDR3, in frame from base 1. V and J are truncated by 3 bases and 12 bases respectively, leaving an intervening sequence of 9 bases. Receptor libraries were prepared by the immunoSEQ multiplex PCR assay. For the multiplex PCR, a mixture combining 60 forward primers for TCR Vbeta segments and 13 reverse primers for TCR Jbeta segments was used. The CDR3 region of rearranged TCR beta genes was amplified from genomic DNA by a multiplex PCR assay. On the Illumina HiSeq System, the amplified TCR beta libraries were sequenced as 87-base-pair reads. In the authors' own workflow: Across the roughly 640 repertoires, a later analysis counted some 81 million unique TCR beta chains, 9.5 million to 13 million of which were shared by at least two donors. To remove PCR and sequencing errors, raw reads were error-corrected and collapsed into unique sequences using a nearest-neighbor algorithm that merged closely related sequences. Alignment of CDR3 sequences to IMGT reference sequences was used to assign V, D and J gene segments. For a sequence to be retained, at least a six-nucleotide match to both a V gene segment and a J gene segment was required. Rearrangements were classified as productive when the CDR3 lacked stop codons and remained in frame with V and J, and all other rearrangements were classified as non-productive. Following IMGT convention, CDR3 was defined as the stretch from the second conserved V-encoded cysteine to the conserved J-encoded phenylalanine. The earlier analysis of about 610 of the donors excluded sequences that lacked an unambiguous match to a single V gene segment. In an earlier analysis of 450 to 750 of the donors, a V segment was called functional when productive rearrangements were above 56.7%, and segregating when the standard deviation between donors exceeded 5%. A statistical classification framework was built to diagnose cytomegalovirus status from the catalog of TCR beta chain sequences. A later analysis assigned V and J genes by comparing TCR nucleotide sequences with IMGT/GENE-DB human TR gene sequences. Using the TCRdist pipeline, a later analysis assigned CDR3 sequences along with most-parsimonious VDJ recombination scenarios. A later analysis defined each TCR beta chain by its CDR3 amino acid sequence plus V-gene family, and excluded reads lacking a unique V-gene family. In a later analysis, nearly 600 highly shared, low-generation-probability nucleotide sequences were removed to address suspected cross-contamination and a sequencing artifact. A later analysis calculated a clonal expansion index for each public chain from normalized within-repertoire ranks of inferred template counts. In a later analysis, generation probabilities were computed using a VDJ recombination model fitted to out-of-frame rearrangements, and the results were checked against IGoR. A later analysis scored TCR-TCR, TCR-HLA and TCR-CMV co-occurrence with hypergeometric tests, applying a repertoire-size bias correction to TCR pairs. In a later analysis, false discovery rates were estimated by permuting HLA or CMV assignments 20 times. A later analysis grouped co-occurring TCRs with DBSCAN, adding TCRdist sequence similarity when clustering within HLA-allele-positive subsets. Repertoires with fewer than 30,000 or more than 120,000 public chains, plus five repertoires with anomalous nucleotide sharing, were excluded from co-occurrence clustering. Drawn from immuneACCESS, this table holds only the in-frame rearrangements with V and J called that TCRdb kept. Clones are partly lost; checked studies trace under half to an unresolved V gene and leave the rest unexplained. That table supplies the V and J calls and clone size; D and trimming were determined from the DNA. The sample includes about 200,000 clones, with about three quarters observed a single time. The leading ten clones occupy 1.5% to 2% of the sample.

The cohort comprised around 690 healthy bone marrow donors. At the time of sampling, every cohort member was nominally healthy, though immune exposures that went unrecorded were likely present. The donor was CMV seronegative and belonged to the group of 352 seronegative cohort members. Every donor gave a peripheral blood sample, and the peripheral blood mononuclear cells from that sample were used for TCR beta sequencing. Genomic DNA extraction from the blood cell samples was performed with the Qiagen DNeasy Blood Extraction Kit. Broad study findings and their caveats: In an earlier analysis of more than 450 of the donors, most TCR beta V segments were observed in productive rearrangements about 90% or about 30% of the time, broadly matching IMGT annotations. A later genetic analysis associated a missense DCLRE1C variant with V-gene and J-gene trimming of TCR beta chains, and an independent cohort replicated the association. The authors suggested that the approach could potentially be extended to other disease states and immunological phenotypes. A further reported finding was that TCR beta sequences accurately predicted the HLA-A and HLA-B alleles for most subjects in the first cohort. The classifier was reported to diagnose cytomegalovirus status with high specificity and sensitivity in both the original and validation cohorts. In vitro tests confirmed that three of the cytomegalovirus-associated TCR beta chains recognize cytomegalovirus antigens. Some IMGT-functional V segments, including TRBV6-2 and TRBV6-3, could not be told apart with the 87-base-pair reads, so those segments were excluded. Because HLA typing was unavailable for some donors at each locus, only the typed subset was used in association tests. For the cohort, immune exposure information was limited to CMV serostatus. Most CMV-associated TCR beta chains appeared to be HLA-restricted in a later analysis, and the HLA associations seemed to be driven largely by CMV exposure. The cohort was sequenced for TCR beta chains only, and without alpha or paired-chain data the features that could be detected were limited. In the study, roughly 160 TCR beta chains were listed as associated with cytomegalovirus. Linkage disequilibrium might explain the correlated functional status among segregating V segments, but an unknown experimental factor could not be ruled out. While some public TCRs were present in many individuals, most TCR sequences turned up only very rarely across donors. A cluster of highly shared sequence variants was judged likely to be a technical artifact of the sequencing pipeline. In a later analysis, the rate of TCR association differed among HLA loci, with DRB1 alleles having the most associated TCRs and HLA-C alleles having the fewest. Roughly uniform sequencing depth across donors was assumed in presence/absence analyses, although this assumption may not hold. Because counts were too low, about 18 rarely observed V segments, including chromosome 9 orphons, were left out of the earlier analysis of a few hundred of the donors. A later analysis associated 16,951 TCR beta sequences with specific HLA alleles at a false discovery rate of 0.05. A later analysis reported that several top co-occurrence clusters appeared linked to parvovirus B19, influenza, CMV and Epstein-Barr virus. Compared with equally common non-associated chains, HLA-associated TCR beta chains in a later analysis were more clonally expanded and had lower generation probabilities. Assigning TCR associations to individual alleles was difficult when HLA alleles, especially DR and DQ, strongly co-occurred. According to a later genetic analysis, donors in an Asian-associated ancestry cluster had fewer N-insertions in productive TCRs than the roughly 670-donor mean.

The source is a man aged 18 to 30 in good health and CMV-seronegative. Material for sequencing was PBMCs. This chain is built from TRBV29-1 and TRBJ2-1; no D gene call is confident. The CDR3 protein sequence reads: CSVEEMTQFF. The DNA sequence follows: TGCAGCGTTGAGGAGATGACGCAGTTCTTC.